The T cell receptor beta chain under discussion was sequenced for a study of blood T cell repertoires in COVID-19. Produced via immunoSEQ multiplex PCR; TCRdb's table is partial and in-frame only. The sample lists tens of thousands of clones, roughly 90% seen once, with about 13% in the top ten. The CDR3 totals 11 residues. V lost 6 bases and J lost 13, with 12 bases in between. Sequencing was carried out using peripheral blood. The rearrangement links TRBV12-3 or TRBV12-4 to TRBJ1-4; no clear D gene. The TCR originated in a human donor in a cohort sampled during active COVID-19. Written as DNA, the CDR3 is TGTGCCAGCAGGAAACCGAGAGGACTGTTTTTT. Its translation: CASRKPRGLFF.